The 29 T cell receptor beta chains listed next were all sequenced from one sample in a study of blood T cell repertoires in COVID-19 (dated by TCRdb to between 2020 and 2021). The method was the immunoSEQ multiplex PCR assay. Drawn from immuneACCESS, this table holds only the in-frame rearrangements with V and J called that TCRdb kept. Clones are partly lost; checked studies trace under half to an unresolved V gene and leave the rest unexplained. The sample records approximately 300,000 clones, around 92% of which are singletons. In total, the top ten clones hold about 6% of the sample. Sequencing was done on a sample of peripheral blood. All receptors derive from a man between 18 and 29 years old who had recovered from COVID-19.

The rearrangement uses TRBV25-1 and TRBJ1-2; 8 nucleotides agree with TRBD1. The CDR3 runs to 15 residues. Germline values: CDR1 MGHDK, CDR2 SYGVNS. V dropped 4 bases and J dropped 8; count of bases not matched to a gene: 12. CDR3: CASSVGLQGARGYTF. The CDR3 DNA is TGTGCCAGCAGTGTGGGTCTCCAGGGGGCACGGGGCTACACCTTC.

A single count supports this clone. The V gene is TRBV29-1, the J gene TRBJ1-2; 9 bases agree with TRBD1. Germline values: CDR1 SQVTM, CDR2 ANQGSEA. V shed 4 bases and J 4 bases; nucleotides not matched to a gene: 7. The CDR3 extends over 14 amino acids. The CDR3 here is CSVGAQGAFYGYTF. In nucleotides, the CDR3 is TGCAGCGTTGGGGCACAGGGGGCCTTCTATGGCTACACCTTC.

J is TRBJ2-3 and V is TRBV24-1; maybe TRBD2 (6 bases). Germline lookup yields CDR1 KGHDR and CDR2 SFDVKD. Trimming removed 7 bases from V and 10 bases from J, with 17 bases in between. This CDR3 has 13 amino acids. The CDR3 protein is CATSAQGLGAQYF. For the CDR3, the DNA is TGTGCCACCAGCGCCCAGGGACTGGGGGCGCAGTATTTT.

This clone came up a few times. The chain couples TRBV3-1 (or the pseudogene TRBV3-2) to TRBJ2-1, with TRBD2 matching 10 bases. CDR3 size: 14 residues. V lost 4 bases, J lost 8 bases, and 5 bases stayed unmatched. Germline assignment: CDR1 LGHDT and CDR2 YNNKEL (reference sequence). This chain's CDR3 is CASSPRTSGYEQFF. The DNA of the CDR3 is TGTGCCAGCAGCCCACGGACTAGCGGTTATGAGCAGTTCTTC.

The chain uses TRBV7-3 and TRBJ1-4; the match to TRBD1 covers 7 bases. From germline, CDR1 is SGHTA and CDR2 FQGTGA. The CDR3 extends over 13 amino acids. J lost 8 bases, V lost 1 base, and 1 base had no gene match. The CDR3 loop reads CASSLNRGEKLFF. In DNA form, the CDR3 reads TGTGCCAGCAGCTTAAACAGGGGAGAAAAACTGTTTTTT.

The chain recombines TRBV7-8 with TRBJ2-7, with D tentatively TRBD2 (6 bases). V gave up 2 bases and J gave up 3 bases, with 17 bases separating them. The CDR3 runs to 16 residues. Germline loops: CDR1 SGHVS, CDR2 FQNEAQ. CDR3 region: CASSLIGGDIGYEQYF. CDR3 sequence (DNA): TGTGCCAGCAGCTTAATCGGCGGGGATATCGGCTACGAGCAGTACTTC.

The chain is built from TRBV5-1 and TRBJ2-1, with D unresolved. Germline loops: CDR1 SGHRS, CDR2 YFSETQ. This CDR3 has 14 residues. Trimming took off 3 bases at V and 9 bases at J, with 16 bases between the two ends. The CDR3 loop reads CASSSPNSVSEQFF. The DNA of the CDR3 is TGCGCCAGCAGCTCCCCGAACTCCGTGAGTGAGCAGTTCTTC.

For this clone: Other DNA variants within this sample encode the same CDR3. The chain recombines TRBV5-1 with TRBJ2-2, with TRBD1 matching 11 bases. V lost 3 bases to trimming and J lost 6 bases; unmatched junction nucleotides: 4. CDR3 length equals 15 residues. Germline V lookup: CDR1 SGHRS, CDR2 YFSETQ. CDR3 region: CASSSGTGGSGELFF. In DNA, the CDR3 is TGCGCCAGCAGCTCCGGGACAGGGGGATCCGGGGAGCTGTTTTTT.

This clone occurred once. In nucleotides, the CDR3 is TGTGCCAGCAGCGTCGCGGGAACCTCTGGAAACACCATATATTTT. Translating it yields CASSVAGTSGNTIYF. The genes are TRBV9 and TRBJ1-3; D unclear. Trimming took 2 bases from V and 0 from J, leaving 9 bases between them. Germline V gene data show CDR1 as SGDLS and CDR2 as YYNGEE. CDR3 length: 15 amino acids.

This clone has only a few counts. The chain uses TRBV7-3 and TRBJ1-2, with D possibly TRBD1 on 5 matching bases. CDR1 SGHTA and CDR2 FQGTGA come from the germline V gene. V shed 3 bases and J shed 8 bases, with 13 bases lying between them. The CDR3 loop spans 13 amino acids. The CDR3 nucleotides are TGTGCCAGCAGCTTGGGCAGGGAGGAGGGCTACACCTTC. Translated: CASSLGREEGYTF.

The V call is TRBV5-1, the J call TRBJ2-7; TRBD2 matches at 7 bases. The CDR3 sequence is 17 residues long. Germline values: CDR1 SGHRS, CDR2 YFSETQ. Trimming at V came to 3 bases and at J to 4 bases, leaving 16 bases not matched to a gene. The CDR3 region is CASSYEPSGRYPYEQYF. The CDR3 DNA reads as TGCGCCAGCAGCTACGAGCCTAGCGGAAGGTACCCTTACGAGCAGTACTTC.

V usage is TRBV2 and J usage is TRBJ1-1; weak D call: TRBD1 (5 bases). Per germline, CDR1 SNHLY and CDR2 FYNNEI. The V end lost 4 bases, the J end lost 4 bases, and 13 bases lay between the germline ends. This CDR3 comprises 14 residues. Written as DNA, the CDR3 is TGTGCCAGCAGTGCGGCAGGGTTGGGCACTGAAGCTTTCTTT. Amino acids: CASSAAGLGTEAFF.

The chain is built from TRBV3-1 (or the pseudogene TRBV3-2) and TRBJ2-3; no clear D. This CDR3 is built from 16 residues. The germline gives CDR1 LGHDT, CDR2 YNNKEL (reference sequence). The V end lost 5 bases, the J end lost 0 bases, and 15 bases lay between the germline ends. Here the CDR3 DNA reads TGTGCCAGCAGCGTCCCCGATTCTATGAGCACAGATACGCAGTATTTT. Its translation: CASSVPDSMSTDTQYF.

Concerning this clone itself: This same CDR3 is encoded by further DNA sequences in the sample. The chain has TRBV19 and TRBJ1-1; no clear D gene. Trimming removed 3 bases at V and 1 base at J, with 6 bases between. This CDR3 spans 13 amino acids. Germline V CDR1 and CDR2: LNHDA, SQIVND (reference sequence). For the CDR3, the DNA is TGTGCCAGTAGTATCAATTCGAACACTGAAGCTTTCTTT. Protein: CASSINSNTEAFF.

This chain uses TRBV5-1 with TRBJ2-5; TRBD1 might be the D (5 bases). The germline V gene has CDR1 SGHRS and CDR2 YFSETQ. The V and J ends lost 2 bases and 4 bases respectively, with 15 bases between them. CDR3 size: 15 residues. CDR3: CASSLGSGKGETQYF. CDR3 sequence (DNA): TGCGCCAGCAGCTTAGGGTCAGGGAAAGGAGAGACCCAGTACTTC. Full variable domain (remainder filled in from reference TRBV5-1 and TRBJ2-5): KAGVTQTPRYLIKTRGQQVTLSCSPISGHRSVSWYQQTPGQGLQFLFEYFSETQRNKGNFPGRFSGRQFSNSRSEMNVSTLELGDSALYLCASSLGSGKGETQYFGPGTRLLVL.

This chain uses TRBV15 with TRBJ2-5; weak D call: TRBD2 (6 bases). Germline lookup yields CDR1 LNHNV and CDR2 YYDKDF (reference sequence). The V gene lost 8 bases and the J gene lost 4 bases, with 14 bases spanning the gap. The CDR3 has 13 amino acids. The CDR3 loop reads CATSAPGLETQYF. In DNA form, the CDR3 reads TGTGCCACCTCAGCGCCGGGACTAGAGACCCAGTACTTC. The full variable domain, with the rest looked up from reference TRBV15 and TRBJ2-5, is DAMVIQNPRYQVTQFGKPVTLSCSQTLNHNVMYWYQQKSSQAPKLLFHYYDKDFNNEADTPDNFQSRRPNTSFCFLDIRSPGLGDTAMYLCATSAPGLETQYFGPGTRLLVL.

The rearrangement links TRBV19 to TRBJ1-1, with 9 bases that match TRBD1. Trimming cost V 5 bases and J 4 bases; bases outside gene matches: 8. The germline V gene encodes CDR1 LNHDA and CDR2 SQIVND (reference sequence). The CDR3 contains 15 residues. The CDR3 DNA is TGTGCCAGTAGTTACGGCGACAGGGGGGCCACTGAAGCTTTCTTT. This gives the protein CASSYGDRGATEAFF.

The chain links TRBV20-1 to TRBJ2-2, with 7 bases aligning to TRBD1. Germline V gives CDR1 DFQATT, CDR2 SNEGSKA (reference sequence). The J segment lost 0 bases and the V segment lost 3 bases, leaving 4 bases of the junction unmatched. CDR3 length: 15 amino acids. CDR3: CSASRQGANTGELFF. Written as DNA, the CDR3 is TGCAGTGCTAGTAGGCAGGGGGCGAACACCGGGGAGCTGTTTTTT.

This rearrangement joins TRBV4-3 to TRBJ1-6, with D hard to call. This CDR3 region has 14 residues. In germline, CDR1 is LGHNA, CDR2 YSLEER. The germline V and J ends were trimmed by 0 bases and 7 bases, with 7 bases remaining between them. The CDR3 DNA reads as TGCGCCAGCAGCCAAGAGGGCAACAATTCACCCCTCCACTTT. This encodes CASSQEGNNSPLHF.

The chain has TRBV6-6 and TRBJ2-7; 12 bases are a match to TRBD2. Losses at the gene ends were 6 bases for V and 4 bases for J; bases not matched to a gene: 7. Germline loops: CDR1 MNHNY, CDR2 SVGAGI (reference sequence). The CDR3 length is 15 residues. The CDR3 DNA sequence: TGTGCCAGCAGCATACTAGCGGGAGGACCTTACGAGCAGTACTTC. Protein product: CASSILAGGPYEQYF.

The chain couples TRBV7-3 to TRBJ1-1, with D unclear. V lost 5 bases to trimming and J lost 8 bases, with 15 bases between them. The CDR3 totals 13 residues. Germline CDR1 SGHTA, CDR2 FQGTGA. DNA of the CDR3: TGTGCCAGCAGCCCTGGGAGCGATGGGGAAGCTTTCTTT. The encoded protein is CASSPGSDGEAFF.

CDR3 loop: CASSLGGTSGSLEQYF. Here the CDR3 DNA reads TGCGCCAGCAGCTTGGGAGGGACTAGCGGGAGTCTCGAGCAGTACTTC. The J gene is TRBJ2-7, the V gene TRBV5-1; 14 bases fit TRBD2. Looked up from germline, CDR1 is SGHRS and CDR2 is YFSETQ. The J segment lost 6 bases and the V segment lost 0 bases, leaving 5 bases of the junction unmatched. The CDR3 length is 16 residues.

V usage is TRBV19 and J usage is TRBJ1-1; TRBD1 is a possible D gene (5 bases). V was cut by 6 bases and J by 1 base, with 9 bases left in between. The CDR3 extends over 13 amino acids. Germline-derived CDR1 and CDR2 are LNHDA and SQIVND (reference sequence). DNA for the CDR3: TGTGCCAGTAGGAATCAGGGGAACACTGAAGCTTTCTTT. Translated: CASRNQGNTEAFF. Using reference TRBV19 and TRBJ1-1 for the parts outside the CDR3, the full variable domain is DGGITQSPKYLFRKEGQNVTLSCEQNLNHDAMYWYRQDPGQGLRLIYYSQIVNDFQKGDIAEGYSVSREKKESFPLTVTSAQKNPTAFYLCASRNQGNTEAFFGQGTRLTVV.

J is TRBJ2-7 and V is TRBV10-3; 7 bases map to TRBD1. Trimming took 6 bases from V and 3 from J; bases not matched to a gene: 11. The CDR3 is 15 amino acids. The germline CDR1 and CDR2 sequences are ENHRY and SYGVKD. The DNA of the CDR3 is TGTGCCATCAGGGGGACAGCGAACCACTTCTACGAGCAGTACTTC. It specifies CAIRGTANHFYEQYF.

The CDR3, as DNA: TGTGCCAGCAGTCCCACCGACGACAGTCAGCCCCAGCATTTT. Protein product: CASSPTDDSQPQHF. The J gene is TRBJ1-5, the V gene TRBV6-5; possible D gene TRBD1, 5 bases. V dropped 5 bases and J dropped 6 bases, with 14 bases sitting between them. Germline V gives CDR1 MNHEY, CDR2 SVGAGI. The CDR3 sequence is 14 residues long.

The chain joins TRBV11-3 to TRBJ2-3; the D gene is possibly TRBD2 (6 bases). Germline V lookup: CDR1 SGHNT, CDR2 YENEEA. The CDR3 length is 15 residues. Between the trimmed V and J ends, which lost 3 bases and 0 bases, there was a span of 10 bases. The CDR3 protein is CASSLAGTSTDTQYF. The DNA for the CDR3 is TGTGCCAGCAGCTTGGCCGGGACTAGCACAGATACGCAGTATTTT.

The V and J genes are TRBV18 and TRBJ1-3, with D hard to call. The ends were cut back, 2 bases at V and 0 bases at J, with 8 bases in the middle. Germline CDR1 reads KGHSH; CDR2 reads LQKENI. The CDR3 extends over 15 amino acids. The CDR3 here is CASSPSTHSGNTIYF. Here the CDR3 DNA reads TGTGCCAGCTCACCAAGCACCCACTCTGGAAACACCATATATTTT.

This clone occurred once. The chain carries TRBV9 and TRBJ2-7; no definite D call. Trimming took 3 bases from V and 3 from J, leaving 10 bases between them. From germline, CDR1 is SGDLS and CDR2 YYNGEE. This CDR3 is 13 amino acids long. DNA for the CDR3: TGTGCCAGCAGCGAGACTCCGAACTACGAGCAGTACTTC. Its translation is CASSETPNYEQYF.

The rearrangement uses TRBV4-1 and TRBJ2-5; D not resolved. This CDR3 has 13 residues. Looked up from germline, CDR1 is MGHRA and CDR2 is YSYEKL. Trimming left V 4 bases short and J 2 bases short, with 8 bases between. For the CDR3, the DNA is TGCGCCAGCAGCCGCGCCCTTCAAGAGACCCAGTACTTC. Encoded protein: CASSRALQETQYF.